Listed below are T cell receptor beta chains from one sample, sequenced in a study of metastatic and nonmetastatic thyroid tumors. TCRdb reanalyzed the PCR reads with MiXCR. The data hold around 19,000 clones, with about 16% observed a single time. What was sequenced was blood. The receptors were sampled from a female donor with papillary thyroid cancer or a benign thyroid nodule (not recorded which). Some clones in this sample may be carry-over from other donors' samples. Each CDR3 is given with its conserved first and last residue.

v_gene: TRBV2
j_gene: TRBJ2-1
len: 13
CDR3aa: CASSRDSRYEQFF

v_gene: TRBV4-1
j_gene: TRBJ2-7
len: 13
CDR3aa: CASSQDTQNEQYF

v_gene: TRBV2
j_gene: TRBJ1-5
len: 15
CDR3aa: CASNQVSGSNQPQHF

v_gene: TRBV6-1
j_gene: TRBJ2-5
len: 12
CDR3aa: CASGGLQETQYF

v_gene: TRBV20-1
j_gene: TRBJ2-3
len: 14
CDR3aa: CSASPSEGADTQYF

v_gene: TRBV3-1
j_gene: TRBJ2-1
len: 15
CDR3aa: CASSQRGLGANEQFF

v_gene: TRBV5-8
j_gene: TRBJ1-1
len: 14
CDR3aa: CASQDVGGRTEAFF

v_gene: TRBV10-3
j_gene: TRBJ2-1
len: 16
CDR3aa: CAISESTSGRADEQFF

v_gene: TRBV6-1
j_gene: TRBJ2-5
len: 17
CDR3aa: CASRPSGTSGRSETQYF

v_gene: TRBV6-2/TRBV6-3
j_gene: TRBJ1-6
len: 19
CDR3aa: CASRRGTGGTTSGNSPLHF

v_gene: TRBV24-1
j_gene: TRBJ2-7
len: 14
CDR3aa: CATSDRTGANEQYF

v_gene: TRBV18
j_gene: TRBJ2-5
len: 14
CDR3aa: CASSVPDRQETQYF

v_gene: TRBV6-6
j_gene: TRBJ1-1
len: 17
CDR3aa: CASSYGARGAMNTEAFF

v_gene: TRBV28
j_gene: TRBJ2-5
len: 15
CDR3aa: CASTEGGANQETQYF

v_gene: TRBV11-3
j_gene: TRBJ1-1
len: 14
CDR3aa: CASSLEASNTEAFF

v_gene: TRBV20-1
j_gene: TRBJ2-7
len: 12
CDR3aa: CSARGTDNKQYF

v_gene: TRBV7-2
j_gene: TRBJ1-1
len: 15
CDR3aa: CASSLDRQVNTEAFF

v_gene: TRBV20-1
j_gene: TRBJ1-5
len: 13
CDR3aa: CSVFQGPYQPQHF

v_gene: TRBV5-1
j_gene: TRBJ1-1
len: 14
CDR3aa: CASSRTGRNTEAFF

v_gene: TRBV3-1
j_gene: TRBJ2-4
len: 19
CDR3aa: CASSQGNRGGRRAKNIQYF

v_gene: TRBV3-1
j_gene: TRBJ2-3
len: 12
CDR3aa: CASSQRTDTQYF

v_gene: TRBV19
j_gene: TRBJ2-2
len: 15
CDR3aa: CASSLSGSGTGELFF

v_gene: TRBV11-2
j_gene: TRBJ1-3
len: 16
CDR3aa: CASSGSTGGSGNTIYF